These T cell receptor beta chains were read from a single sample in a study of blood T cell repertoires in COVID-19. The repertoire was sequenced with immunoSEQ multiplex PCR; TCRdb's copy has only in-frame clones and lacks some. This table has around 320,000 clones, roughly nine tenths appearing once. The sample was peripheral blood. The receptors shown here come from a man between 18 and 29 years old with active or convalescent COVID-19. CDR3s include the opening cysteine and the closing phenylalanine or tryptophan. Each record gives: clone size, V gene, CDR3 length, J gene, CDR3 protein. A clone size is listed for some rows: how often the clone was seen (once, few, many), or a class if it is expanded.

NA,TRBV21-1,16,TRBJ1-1,CASSSKADRECTEAFF
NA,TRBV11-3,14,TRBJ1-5,CASSPLRNYRSQHF
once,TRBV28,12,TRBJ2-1,CASSQTYNEQFF
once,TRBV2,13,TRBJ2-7,CASRGDRVYEQYF
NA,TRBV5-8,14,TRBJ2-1,CASSLGLAPREQFF
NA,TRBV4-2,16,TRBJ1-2,CASSQPRQGANYGYTF
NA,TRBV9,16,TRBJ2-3,CASSVVGGGATDTQYF
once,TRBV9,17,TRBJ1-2,CASSVRLYLPGQDSYTF
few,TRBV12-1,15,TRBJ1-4,CASSSRPGRSEKLFF
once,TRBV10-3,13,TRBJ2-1,CAISAEGQAEQFF
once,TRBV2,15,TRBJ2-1,CASSGRVGLAGGQFF
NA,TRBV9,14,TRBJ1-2,CASSKEQGSYGYTF
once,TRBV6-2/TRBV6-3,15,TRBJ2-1,CASSFHRGLGDEQFF
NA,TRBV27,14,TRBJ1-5,CASRQGVLDQPQHF
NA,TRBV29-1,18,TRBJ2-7,CSVEDPGYPGLAGGEQYF
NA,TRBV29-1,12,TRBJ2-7,CSIRQGTYEQYF
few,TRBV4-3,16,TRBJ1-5,CASSQETGYSNQPQHF
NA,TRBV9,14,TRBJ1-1,CASRGDTGNTEAFF
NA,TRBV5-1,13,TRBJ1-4,CASRGQGNEKLFF
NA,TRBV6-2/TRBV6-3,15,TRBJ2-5,CASSYYLGSGETQYF
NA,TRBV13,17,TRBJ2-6,CASSLPFRGFGANVLTF
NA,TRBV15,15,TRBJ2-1,CATSSPGQGYNEQFF
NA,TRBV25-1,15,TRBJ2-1,CASSDPGTGGDEQFF
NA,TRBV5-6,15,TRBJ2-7,CASSLRRTPLYEQYF
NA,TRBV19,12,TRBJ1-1,CASLQGTTEAFF
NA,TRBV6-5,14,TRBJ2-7,CASSPTGNPYEQYF
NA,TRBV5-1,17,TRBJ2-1,CASSLTDRRRRSNEQFF
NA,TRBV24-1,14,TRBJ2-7,CATSETPPENEQYF
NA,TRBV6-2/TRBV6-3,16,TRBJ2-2,CASSSVPGYATGELFF
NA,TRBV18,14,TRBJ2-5,CASSPLDRGETQYF
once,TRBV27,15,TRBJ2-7,CASSLGTGIAYEQYF
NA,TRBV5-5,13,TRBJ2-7,CASSLTGSGEQYF
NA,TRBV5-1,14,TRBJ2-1,CASSVRGQHNEQFF
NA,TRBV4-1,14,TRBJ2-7,CASSQDRAPYEQYF
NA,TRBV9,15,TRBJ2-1,CASSAIGTGGNEQFF
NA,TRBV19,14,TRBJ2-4,CASSTGQGVVIQYF
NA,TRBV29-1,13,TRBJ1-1,CSVAADSAAEAFF
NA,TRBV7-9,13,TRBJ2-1,CASSHRPGDEQFF
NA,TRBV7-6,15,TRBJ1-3,CASSSGQSSGNTIYF
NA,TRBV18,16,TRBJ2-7,CASSPLPTGSPYEQYF
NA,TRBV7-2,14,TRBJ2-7,CASNEQGISYEQYF
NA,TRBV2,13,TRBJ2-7,CATLTGNSYEQYF
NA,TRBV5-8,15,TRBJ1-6,CASSLEGAGNSPLHF
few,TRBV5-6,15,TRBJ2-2,CASSLGYGSAGELFF
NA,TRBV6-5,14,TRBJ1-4,CASRPGQGTEKLFF
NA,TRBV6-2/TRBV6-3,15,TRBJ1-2,CASSYFPQGHYGYTF
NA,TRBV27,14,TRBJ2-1,CASWRGGGYNEQFF